This TCR beta chain was observed in a study of T cells in Graves' hyperthyroidism and ophthalmopathy (dated by TCRdb to between 2018 and 2021). Concerning the study at large: Peripheral blood was collected at initial diagnosis, before any treatment. After sampling, hyperthyroidism patients received methimazole starting at 30 mg daily, and ophthalmopathy patients received high-dose intravenous methylprednisolone. The 75 to 100 discovery patients were divided at random into training and test sets in a 7:3 ratio. According to the paper, TCR Vbeta CDR3 sequencing was carried out on around 140 peripheral blood samples, which came from over 40 ophthalmopathy, 75 or so hyperthyroidism and about 17 progressor patients. In several Graves' hyperthyroidism patients, the study also compared T-cell repertoires from thyroid tissue with T-cell repertoires from blood. TCR V-J signatures able to tell the groups apart were searched for in a discovery cohort of about a hundred patients, of whom roughly 42 had Graves' ophthalmopathy and some 60 had stable Graves' hyperthyroidism. Whether ophthalmopathy could be predicted prospectively was tested in an independent validation cohort made up of about 20 hyperthyroidism patients plus 17 patients who later progressed to ophthalmopathy. General conclusions and limits of the study: No statistical method was used to fix the sample size in advance, and group allocation was not hidden from the investigators. In validation, progression to ophthalmopathy was predicted by the model with nearly 71% sensitivity and around 75% specificity, a median of roughly six months before onset. A 13 V-J signature model separated ophthalmopathy from stable hyperthyroidism, with just over 85% sensitivity and around 84% specificity in cross-validation and 80%/75% in testing. Most expanded thyroid clonotypes (frequency above 0.001) were also found in blood, which suggests that blood repertoires may mirror thyroid immune responses.

CDR1 and CDR2, looked up from the germline V gene (reference sequence), are MNHNY and SVGAGI. Including cysteine and phenylalanine, the CDR3 has 16 amino acids. Only the CDR3 DNA stays, 48 bases, in frame from base 1. Between the V and J ends, shortened by 0 bases and 5 bases respectively, the junction contains 16 bases. A patient counted as having stable Graves' hyperthyroidism if no progression to ophthalmopathy occurred over 18 months of follow-up. Hyperthyroidism patients were newly diagnosed, had a disease duration of under 2 months, and were aged 18 to 65 years. Patients with uncontrolled infections, other autoimmune diseases, pregnancy or lactation were excluded. Diagnoses were established on the basis of clinical symptoms, serum thyroxine and TRAb, thyroid ultrasound, and orbital computed tomography. PBMCs were separated from 10 ml of fresh peripheral blood using Ficoll-Paque density gradient centrifugation. Total RNA was extracted with Trizol reagent, and quality was checked on an Agilent 2100 Bioanalyzer.

TCR beta CDR3 regions were amplified from RNA transcripts. The TCR CDR3 was subjected to a first round of RT-PCR using the HTBI primer set and the Qiagen OneStep RT-PCR kit. Libraries were constructed in a second round of multiplex PCR, after which size selection and purification were carried out. The libraries were sequenced on an Illumina HiSeq2000 using paired-end 100 bp reads. The original methods were these. SOAPnuke was used to process the raw data, throwing out any read that contained adapters or uncalled bases, had a mean Phred below 15, or lacked an exact constant-primer or identifier match. High-quality paired reads were merged with COPE v1.2.5, and unique nucleotide sequences were defined as clonotypes. MiTCR v1.1 was used to align the clonotypes against IMGT TRBV, TRBD and TRBJ reference segments. The analysis included only V-J combinations with a frequency above 0.0001, which together covered 98% to 99.2% of the repertoires. The TCS score was defined as F50 (clonal expansion) divided by E x V (chaos), with BLOSUM62-based TCRdist calculated between CDR3 peptides within each V-J. Welch's t-statistics and random forest reduced just over 500 V-J features to under 15, which were used in a naive Bayes classifier (R e1071). TCRdb reworked the public reads: Q25 trimming with fastp, MiXCR clone assembly, productive beta chains retained. CDR3 protein duplicates are merged, each entry listing the most common genes and DNA. The authors' filters were not applied to this entry. The sample has a few hundred thousand distinct CDR3 sequences on record, around 25% of them singletons. Together, the top ten hold roughly 70% of the sample.

This clonotype was seen ten or more times. Its target antigen remains unknown. Base qualities were left out, and no much larger clone turns up one base away. Source material: blood. The sequence joins TRBV6-6 to TRBJ1-1; matching of 5 bases hints at TRBD1 as the D gene. This receptor was taken from a man aged 50 to 60 with Graves' hyperthyroidism. The base sequence is TGTGCCAGCAGTTACTCGATTGGAGGGACTGAGACTGAAGCTTTCTTT. The translation is CASSYSIGGTETEAFF.